There are a few counts of the clone carrying this TCR beta chain. This entry is derived from a study of blood T cell repertoires in COVID-19. Clones were sequenced by immunoSEQ multiplex PCR, and TCRdb holds only the in-frame ones, with some missing. Seen here are approximately 160,000 clones, 75% to 90% observed once, and the top ten hold under 13%. This clonotype was obtained from a human donor in a cohort sampled during active COVID-19. Sequenced material: peripheral blood.

The CDR3 DNA is TGTGCCAGCAGCCCGAGGGATGGGGGCAAGCAGTTCTTC. Its translation is CASSPRDGGKQFF. This chain connects TRBV7-9 to TRBJ2-1; D may be TRBD1 (6 bases). V was pared by 5 bases and J by 11 bases, with 16 bases between. CDR1 SEHNR and CDR2 FQNEAQ come from the germline V gene (reference sequence). CDR3 length: 13 residues. Supplemented by reference TRBV7-9 and TRBJ2-1, the full variable domain reads DTGVSQNPRHKITKRGQNVTFRCDPISEHNRLYWYRQTLGQGPEFLTYFQNEAQLEKSRLLSDRFSAERPKGSFSTLEIQRTEQGDSAMYLCASSPRDGGKQFFGPGTRLTVL.